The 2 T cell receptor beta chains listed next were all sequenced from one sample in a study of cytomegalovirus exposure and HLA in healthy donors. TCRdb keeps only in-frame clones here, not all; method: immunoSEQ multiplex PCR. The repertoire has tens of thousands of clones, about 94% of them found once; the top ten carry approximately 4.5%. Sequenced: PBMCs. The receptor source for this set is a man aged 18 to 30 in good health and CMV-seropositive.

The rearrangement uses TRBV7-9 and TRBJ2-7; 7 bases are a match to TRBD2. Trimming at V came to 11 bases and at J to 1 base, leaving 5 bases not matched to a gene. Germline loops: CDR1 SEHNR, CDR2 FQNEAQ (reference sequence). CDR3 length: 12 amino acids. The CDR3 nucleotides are TGTGCCGTCAGCGGGGAATCCTACGAGCAGTACTTC. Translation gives CAVSGESYEQYF.

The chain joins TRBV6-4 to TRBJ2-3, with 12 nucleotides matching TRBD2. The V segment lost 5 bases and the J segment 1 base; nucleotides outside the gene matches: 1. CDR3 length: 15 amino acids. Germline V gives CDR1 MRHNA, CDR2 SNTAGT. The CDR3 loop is CASSRTSGGTDTQYF. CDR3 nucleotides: TGTGCCAGCAGTAGGACTAGCGGGGGCACAGATACGCAGTATTTT.